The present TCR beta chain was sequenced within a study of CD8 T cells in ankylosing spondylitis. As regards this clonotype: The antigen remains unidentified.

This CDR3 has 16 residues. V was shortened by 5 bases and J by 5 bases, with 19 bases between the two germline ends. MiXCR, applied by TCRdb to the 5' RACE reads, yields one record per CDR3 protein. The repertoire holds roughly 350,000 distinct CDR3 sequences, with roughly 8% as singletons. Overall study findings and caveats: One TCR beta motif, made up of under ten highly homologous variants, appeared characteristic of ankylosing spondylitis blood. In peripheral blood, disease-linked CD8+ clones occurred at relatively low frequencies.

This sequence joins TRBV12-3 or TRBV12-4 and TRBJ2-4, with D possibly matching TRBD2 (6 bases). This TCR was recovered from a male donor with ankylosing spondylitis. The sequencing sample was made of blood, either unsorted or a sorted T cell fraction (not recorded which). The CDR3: CASSPVLGGPQNIQYF. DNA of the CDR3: TGTGCCAGCAGTCCGGTCCTCGGAGGGCCCCAAAACATTCAGTACTTC.